These 27 T cell receptor beta chains originate from one sample sequenced in a study of T cell responses to AZD1222 COVID-19 vaccine. The repertoire was sequenced with immunoSEQ multiplex PCR; TCRdb's copy has only in-frame clones and lacks some. This sample has 170,000 or so clones, with about nine tenths found just once. The specimen was peripheral blood, collected on day 0 of AZD1222 vaccination. Receptors originate from an adult in good health.

V usage is TRBV7-9 and J usage is TRBJ2-2; the D gene is possibly TRBD1 (5 bases). This CDR3 region has 14 residues. Trimming pared 1 base from V and 4 bases from J, leaving 7 bases between. Germline lookup yields CDR1 SEHNR and CDR2 FQNEAQ (reference sequence). The CDR3 sequence: CASSLVTATGELFF. CDR3 sequence (DNA): TGTGCCAGCAGCTTAGTGACAGCCACCGGGGAGCTGTTTTTT.

The chain has TRBV5-4 and TRBJ2-7; 9 nucleotides line up with TRBD2. After removal of 4 bases from V and 0 bases from J, the junction contained 8 bases not matched to a gene. The CDR3 extends over 16 amino acids. Per germline, CDR1 SGHNT and CDR2 YYREEE (reference sequence). The CDR3 sequence is CASSRGAGGSSYEQYF. Written as DNA, the CDR3 is TGTGCCAGCAGCCGTGGAGCGGGGGGTTCCTCCTACGAGCAGTACTTC.

The chain links TRBV7-9 to TRBJ1-1, with D unclear. The V end lost 2 bases, the J end lost 6 bases, and 13 bases lay between the germline ends. The CDR3 length is 14 residues. The germline V gene encodes CDR1 SEHNR and CDR2 FQNEAQ (reference sequence). The CDR3 DNA reads TGTGCCAGCAGCTTACCCGGGCGGGGATCTGAAGCTTTCTTT. It codes for CASSLPGRGSEAFF.

The rearrangement joins TRBV19 to TRBJ2-2, with TRBD1 matching over 9 bases. Germline V lookup: CDR1 LNHDA, CDR2 SQIVND (reference sequence). The J segment lost 7 bases and the V segment lost 0 bases, leaving 9 bases of the junction unmatched. The CDR3 loop spans 17 amino acids. CDR3 sequence reads: CASSIDLIGTGYGELFF. The CDR3 DNA reads as TGTGCCAGTAGTATAGATCTTATTGGGACAGGGTACGGGGAGCTGTTTTTT.

This rearrangement joins TRBV11-2 to TRBJ1-1, with D possibly being TRBD1 (5 bases). Germline V lookup: CDR1 SGHAT, CDR2 FQNNGV. Trimming shortened V by 7 bases and J by 0 bases, and 12 bases separated the two germline ends. The CDR3 is 14 amino acids. CDR3 coding DNA: TGTGCCAGCACCGTCGGGGGGATGAACACTGAAGCTTTCTTT. Translation: CASTVGGMNTEAFF.

V gene TRBV27 combines with J gene TRBJ1-1, with no clear D. Trimming cost V 5 bases and J 1 base, with 8 bases left between them. CDR3 length equals 13 residues. Germline V CDR1 and CDR2: MNHEY, SMNVEV (reference sequence). CDR3: CASSHARNTEAFF. CDR3 DNA sequence: TGTGCCAGCAGTCACGCGCGGAACACTGAAGCTTTCTTT.

The rearrangement joins TRBV5-6 to TRBJ2-7; TRBD1 might be the D (5 bases). Germline values: CDR1 SGHDT, CDR2 YYEEEE. This CDR3 is built from 16 residues. V was cut by 3 bases and J by 0 bases, with 16 bases left in between. The CDR3 DNA follows: TGTGCCAGCAGCTCTTTCAAGGGGCCGAGCTCCTACGAGCAGTACTTC. Protein: CASSSFKGPSSYEQYF. Using reference TRBV5-6 and TRBJ2-7 for the parts outside the CDR3, the full variable domain is DAGVTQSPTHLIKTRGQQVTLRCSPKSGHDTVSWYQQALGQGPQFIFQYYEEEERQRGNFPDRFSGHQFPNYSSELNVNALLLGDSALYLCASSSFKGPSSYEQYFGPGTRLTVT.

This clone was seen only a few times. The chain has TRBV10-1 and TRBJ1-1, with D unresolved. The CDR3 consists of 13 residues. The germline V gene encodes CDR1 WNHNN and CDR2 SYGVQD (reference sequence). V was clipped by 6 bases and J by 1 base, with 9 bases between them. The CDR3 sequence: CASRMGENTEAFF. Written as DNA, the CDR3 is TGCGCCAGCAGAATGGGAGAGAACACTGAAGCTTTCTTT.

The chain uses TRBV6-2 or TRBV6-3 and TRBJ1-2; TRBD1 matches 7 bases. Unmatched junction bases numbered 10, after V lost 2 bases and J lost 7 bases. The CDR3 has 15 residues. Germline lookup yields CDR1 MNHEY and CDR2 SVGEGT. The CDR3 DNA sequence: TGTGCCAGCAGTTACCGTTCCAAGGGGGCATCTGGCTACACCTTC. Its translation is CASSYRSKGASGYTF.

The chain carries TRBV4-3 and TRBJ1-4; D gene unclear. The length of the CDR3 is 14 residues. Trimming shortened V by 4 bases and J by 3 bases, and 9 bases separated the two germline ends. From germline, CDR1 is LGHNA and CDR2 YSLEER. CDR3 amino acids: CASSRGMPNEKLFF. The CDR3 region has the DNA TGCGCCAGCAGCCGCGGTATGCCTAATGAAAAACTGTTTTTT.

The gene calls are TRBV7-2 and TRBJ1-5; 8 bases align to TRBD1. The CDR3 length is 13 residues. With V trimmed by 0 bases and J by 9 bases, 1 base remained unmatched. Germline-derived CDR1 and CDR2 are SGHTA and FQGNSA. The CDR3 reads CASSLAGTGPQHF. CDR3 sequence (DNA): TGTGCCAGCAGCTTAGCCGGGACAGGGCCCCAGCATTTT.

J is TRBJ1-1 and V is TRBV5-1; D is uncertain. CDR1 SGHRS and CDR2 YFSETQ come from the germline V gene. Trimming cost V 2 bases and J 1 base, with 6 bases left between them. This CDR3 is 13 amino acids long. The CDR3 region has the DNA TGCGCCAGCAGCTTCCAAGAGAACACTGAAGCTTTCTTT. This encodes CASSFQENTEAFF.

The V call is TRBV4-3, the J call TRBJ1-6, with a tentative D call TRBD1 (5 bases). With 0 bases removed from V and 12 bases from J, the gap between germline ends came to 9 bases. CDR1 LGHNA and CDR2 YSLEER come from the germline V gene. The CDR3 sequence is 13 residues long. The CDR3 spells CASSQDERGPLHF. CDR3 in DNA: TGCGCCAGCAGCCAAGATGAAAGGGGACCCCTCCACTTT.

This clone appeared once. V is TRBV3-1 (or the pseudogene TRBV3-2) and J is TRBJ1-1, with D tentatively TRBD1 (6 bases). This CDR3 spans 13 amino acids. V dropped 2 bases and J dropped 3 bases, with 7 bases sitting between them. CDR1 is LGHDT and CDR2 is YNNKEL in the germline V gene (reference sequence). This chain's CDR3 is CASSQNRDTEAFF. CDR3 DNA sequence: TGTGCCAGCAGCCAAAACAGGGACACTGAAGCTTTCTTT.

The genes are TRBV2 and TRBJ1-2, with D perhaps TRBD1 (6 bases). V lost 4 bases and J lost 6, with 15 bases in between. The CDR3 is made up of 14 amino acids. Germline V gene sequence: CDR1 SNHLY, CDR2 FYNNEI. Here the CDR3 DNA reads TGTGCCAGCAGTGGGCAGGGGATGAGGAATGGCTACACCTTC. Residues: CASSGQGMRNGYTF.

V gene TRBV3-1 (or the pseudogene TRBV3-2) combines with J gene TRBJ2-5; TRBD1 is a possible D gene (6 bases). With 4 bases removed from V and 1 base from J, the gap between germline ends came to 10 bases. Germline CDR1 is LGHDT and CDR2 is YNNKEL (reference sequence). CDR3 length equals 14 residues. The CDR3 region is CASSREGGQETQYF. The CDR3 DNA is TGTGCCAGCAGCCGGGAAGGGGGCCAAGAGACCCAGTACTTC.

In its sample, this clone was seen once. V and J are TRBV6-5 and TRBJ1-1; TRBD1 is a possible D gene (5 bases). Looked up from germline, CDR1 is MNHEY and CDR2 is SVGAGI. Trimming removed 6 bases from V and 0 bases from J, with 8 bases in between. This CDR3 has 13 residues. CDR3 loop: CASSGTVNTEAFF. Here the CDR3 DNA reads TGTGCCAGCAGCGGGACTGTGAACACTGAAGCTTTCTTT.

The chain combines TRBV20-1 with TRBJ2-7; D is undetermined. Germline V lookup: CDR1 DFQATT, CDR2 SNEGSKA (reference sequence). CDR3 length equals 11 residues. V was trimmed by 4 bases and J by 7 bases, leaving 11 bases between them. The CDR3 DNA is TGCAGTGCTACTACTATGGGGGAGCAGTACTTC. It encodes CSATTMGEQYF.

The CDR3 is CASRAGNARYEQYF. DNA for the CDR3: TGTGCCAGCAGGGCGGGGAATGCCCGCTACGAGCAGTACTTC. The rearrangement joins TRBV6-5 to TRBJ2-7; a possible D gene is TRBD2 (6 bases). This CDR3 is 14 amino acids long. V was pared by 6 bases and J by 3 bases, with 15 bases between. Germline V CDR1 and CDR2: MNHEY, SVGAGI.

This sequence joins TRBV19 and TRBJ1-3; D is unresolved. CDR1 and CDR2 (germline): LNHDA, SQIVND (reference sequence). The CDR3 has 15 amino acids. V lost 7 bases and J lost 0, with 13 bases in between. This CDR3 is CASIPRRRSGNTIYF. DNA for the CDR3: TGTGCCAGTATTCCCCGCCGGCGCTCTGGAAACACCATATATTTT.

The chain uses TRBV6-1 and TRBJ1-4; D gene ambiguous. Germline CDR1 reads MNHNS; CDR2 reads SASEGT. V was trimmed by 2 bases and J by 2 bases, leaving 15 bases between them. The CDR3 spans 17 residues. The CDR3 region has the DNA TGTGCCAGCAGTGAACCTAGGACCGTCACGACTAATGAAAAACTGTTTTTT. Its translation: CASSEPRTVTTNEKLFF.

The chain has TRBV5-5 and TRBJ1-2, with D perhaps TRBD1 (5 bases). V was cut by 0 bases and J by 4 bases, with 16 bases left in between. This CDR3 is built from 16 residues. Germline lookup yields CDR1 SGHKS and CDR2 YYEKEE (reference sequence). CDR3 in amino acids: CASSLAESGDFYGYTF. CDR3 DNA sequence: TGTGCCAGCAGCTTGGCCGAGAGCGGGGACTTCTATGGCTACACCTTC. The whole variable domain, remainder taken from reference TRBV5-5 and TRBJ1-2, is DAGVTQSPTHLIKTRGQQVTLRCSPISGHKSVSWYQQVLGQGPQFIFQYYEKEERGRGNFPDRFSARQFPNYSSELNVNALLLGDSALYLCASSLAESGDFYGYTFGSGTRLTVV.

This chain uses TRBV6-6 with TRBJ2-1; D unresolved. Germline V CDR1 and CDR2: MNHNY, SVGAGI (reference sequence). The V gene lost 7 bases and the J gene lost 4 bases, with 8 bases spanning the gap. The length of the CDR3 is 12 residues. The CDR3 region has the DNA TGTGCCAGCACCCCCCAGTACAATGAGCAGTTCTTC. It codes for CASTPQYNEQFF.

The V gene is TRBV6-5, the J gene TRBJ1-2; the D gene is possibly TRBD1 (6 bases). V was cut by 6 bases and J by 8 bases, with 22 bases left in between. There are 15 residues in the CDR3. CDR1 MNHEY and CDR2 SVGAGI come from the germline V gene. CDR3 DNA: TGTGCCAGCAGGGGGGGCCTTCGGCTGGCTGGGGGCTACACCTTC. Protein: CASRGGLRLAGGYTF.

The J gene is TRBJ1-1, the V gene TRBV11-2; D is undetermined. Looked up from germline, CDR1 is SGHAT and CDR2 is FQNNGV. V was pared by 1 base and J by 0 bases, with 3 bases between. The CDR3 length is 13 residues. The CDR3 DNA is TGTGCCAGCAGCTTAGCGCTGAACACTGAAGCTTTCTTT. Its protein is CASSLALNTEAFF.

This clone has more than one count but fewer than ten. This rearrangement joins TRBV2 to TRBJ2-1; 11 nucleotides match TRBD1. The CDR3 contains 15 residues. The trim removed 6 bases at V and 3 bases at J, leaving 4 bases unmatched. From germline, CDR1 is SNHLY and CDR2 FYNNEI. The CDR3 DNA reads TGTGCCAGCAGATTCGGGACAGGGGGCTACAATGAGCAGTTCTTC. Translation: CASRFGTGGYNEQFF.

This sequence joins TRBV4-3 and TRBJ1-5; no clear D. Germline V CDR1 and CDR2: LGHNA, YSLEER. The CDR3 is made up of 14 amino acids. Trimming left V 1 base short and J 8 bases short, with 12 bases between. CDR3 in amino acids: CASSQGSGNEPQHF. CDR3 coding DNA: TGCGCCAGCAGCCAAGGGTCGGGCAACGAGCCCCAGCATTTT.